The next 20 T cell receptor beta chains were all read from a single sample in a study of T-cell memory formation after mild COVID-19. From the 5' RACE reads, TCRdb called clonotypes with MiXCR, one entry per CDR3 protein. Here the sample spans roughly 200,000 distinct CDR3 sequences, more than 15% being singletons. Specimen: PBMCs or a T cell subset sorted from them (not recorded which). Receptors originate from an adult woman who had mild COVID-19 (a few samples of this study predate the infection). Cell type and time point are not known.

This chain connects TRBV5-1 to TRBJ1-2; D may be TRBD1 (6 bases). Germline CDR1 and CDR2: SGHRS and YFSETQ. This CDR3 has 14 residues. Trimming removed 1 base from V and 4 bases from J, with 11 bases in between. CDR3: CASSLTTGSYGYTF. CDR3 nucleotides: TGCGCCAGCAGCTTGACGACAGGCAGCTATGGCTACACCTTC.

The chain carries TRBV6-5 and TRBJ1-1, with D tentatively TRBD1 (5 bases). V was trimmed by 6 bases and J by 3 bases, leaving 11 bases between them. The CDR3 length is 13 residues. In germline, CDR1 is MNHEY, CDR2 SVGAGI. The CDR3 DNA reads TGTGCCAGCAGGAGGGGTGGGGACACTGAAGCTTTCTTT. The encoded protein is CASRRGGDTEAFF.

V usage is TRBV24-1 and J usage is TRBJ2-6; tentative D call: TRBD1 (5 bases). In germline, CDR1 is KGHDR, CDR2 SFDVKD. V lost 3 bases and J lost 1, with 9 bases in between. The CDR3 contains 16 residues. CDR3 bases: TGTGCCACCAGTGATGGGGCAGGGTCTGGGGCCAACGTCCTGACTTTC. This codes for CATSDGAGSGANVLTF.

This clonotype has more than one count but fewer than ten. This chain connects TRBV6-5 to TRBJ1-2, with D tentatively TRBD1 (5 bases). This CDR3 region has 11 residues. The germline V and J ends were trimmed by 7 bases and 8 bases, with 11 bases remaining between them. Germline values: CDR1 MNHEY, CDR2 SVGAGI. The CDR3 nucleotides are TGTGCCAGCACATCTGGGGCCGGCTACACCTTC. This gives the protein CASTSGAGYTF.

The table lists this clonotype with a few counts. The chain carries TRBV7-3 and TRBJ2-4; 9 nucleotides agree with TRBD1. Germline trimming cut 4 bases from V and 5 bases from J; bases unmatched to any gene: 3. Looked up from germline, CDR1 is SGHTA and CDR2 is FQGTGA. This CDR3 contains 14 residues. The CDR3, as DNA: TGTGCCAGCAGCTCGACAGGGGGAGAAAACATTCAGTACTTC. Amino acid sequence: CASSSTGGENIQYF.

A few counts support this clonotype. The V gene is TRBV7-2, the J gene TRBJ2-3; 12 bases map to TRBD2. CDR1 and CDR2 (germline): SGHTA, FQGNSA. The trim removed 1 base at V and 5 bases at J, leaving 7 bases unmatched. The length of the CDR3 is 17 residues. The CDR3 protein is CASSLGTSGAVLDTQYF. For the CDR3, the DNA is TGTGCCAGCAGCTTAGGGACTAGCGGGGCGGTCCTAGATACGCAGTATTTT.

The CDR3 region has the DNA TGCAGCGCTCGAGACAGGGGCGGAGAAGCTTTCTTT. Translated, it gives CSARDRGGEAFF. The chain combines TRBV29-1 with TRBJ1-1, with 8 bases fitting TRBD1. J lost 8 bases, V lost 7 bases, and 9 bases had no gene match. Germline V gene data show CDR1 as SQVTM and CDR2 as ANQGSEA. This CDR3 contains 12 residues.

At least ten counts were recorded for this clonotype. This rearrangement joins TRBV9 to TRBJ1-2; perhaps TRBD1 as D (5 bases). The CDR3 consists of 15 residues. The V end lost 2 bases, the J end lost 4 bases, and 15 bases lay between the germline ends. Germline V gene sequence: CDR1 SGDLS, CDR2 YYNGEE. CDR3 DNA: TGTGCCAGCAGCGTTTCAGACAGTCCCGGCTATGGCTACACCTTC. As protein: CASSVSDSPGYGYTF.

A few counts support this clonotype. CDR3 bases: TGTGCCAGCAGCCACGGACTAGCGGGGGGTTTGAACGAGCAGTACTTC. It encodes CASSHGLAGGLNEQYF. The rearrangement links TRBV3-1 to TRBJ2-7, with TRBD2 identical over 14 bases. The trim removed 3 bases at V and 5 bases at J, leaving 6 bases unmatched. The CDR3 runs to 16 residues. CDR1 and CDR2 (germline): LGHDT, YNNKEL (reference sequence).

V and J are TRBV12-3 or TRBV12-4 and TRBJ1-3; no clear D gene. The CDR3 consists of 15 residues. V dropped 5 bases and J dropped 4 bases, with 15 bases sitting between them. This chain's CDR3 is CASSAARRQGNTIYF. DNA for the CDR3: TGTGCCAGCAGTGCCGCCCGTCGGCAAGGAAACACCATATATTTT.

This clonotype was counted only a few times. The chain recombines TRBV7-9 with TRBJ2-1; D not certain. The CDR3 runs to 13 residues. CDR1 is SEHNR, CDR2 FQNEAQ, per germline (reference sequence). V gave up 3 bases and J gave up 5 bases, with 8 bases separating them. The CDR3 DNA reads as TGTGCCAGCAGCTTCACCAGACACAATGAGCAGTTCTTC. Translating it yields CASSFTRHNEQFF.

The J gene is TRBJ2-3, the V gene TRBV7-2, with 8 bases fitting TRBD2. Germline values: CDR1 SGHTA, CDR2 FQGNSA. This CDR3 has 17 amino acids. The J segment lost 4 bases and the V segment lost 5 bases, leaving 14 bases of the junction unmatched. CDR3 region: CASSASGTSPVADTQYF. The CDR3 DNA sequence: TGTGCCAGCAGCGCATCCGGGACTAGTCCTGTTGCAGATACGCAGTATTTT.

This clonotype was seen a few times. The chain employs TRBV24-1 and TRBJ1-5; D call uncertain. Germline V gene sequence: CDR1 KGHDR, CDR2 SFDVKD. The V end lost 9 bases, the J end lost 0 bases, and 11 bases lay between the germline ends. There are 14 residues in the CDR3. The CDR3 DNA is TGTGCCACCGCCTCAGGTTATAGCAATCAGCCCCAGCATTTT. Amino acid sequence: CATASGYSNQPQHF.

V is TRBV7-7 and J is TRBJ2-2; 8 nucleotides align to TRBD2. Looked up from germline, CDR1 is SSHAT and CDR2 is FNYEAQ (reference sequence). CDR3 size: 13 residues. The CDR3 reads CASGAGNTGELFF. DNA of the CDR3: TGTGCTAGCGGGGCGGGGAACACCGGGGAGCTGTTTTTT.

This chain connects TRBV18 to TRBJ2-3; perhaps TRBD1 as D (5 bases). The germline CDR1 and CDR2 sequences are KGHSH and LQKENI. The CDR3 runs to 14 residues. The V gene lost 4 bases and the J gene lost 0 bases, with 8 bases spanning the gap. The CDR3 DNA reads as TGTGCCAGCTCACAGCAGGGTAGCACAGATACGCAGTATTTT. Protein sequence: CASSQQGSTDTQYF.

In this sample, this clonotype turned up a few times. Compared with germline, one end of the junction differs, possibly owing to a read error. The CDR3 here is CASSQGLLPVF. The DNA for the CDR3 is TGTGCCAGCAGTCAGGGACTCCTCCCTGTCTTC. The chain has TRBV12-3 or TRBV12-4 and TRBJ2-1, with a possible D match to TRBD2 (6 bases). The CDR3 sequence is 11 residues long.

The V call is TRBV2, the J call TRBJ1-1; 9 bases line up with TRBD1. With V trimmed by 5 bases and J by 1 base, 8 bases remained unmatched. Per the germline V gene, CDR1 is SNHLY and CDR2 is FYNNEI. The CDR3 runs 16 residues. CDR3 bases: TGTGCCAGCAGTTTCGGACAGGGGAAGTCGAACACTGAAGCTTTCTTT. This encodes CASSFGQGKSNTEAFF.

This rearrangement joins TRBV20-1 to TRBJ1-6; tentative D call: TRBD1 (5 bases). Germline loops: CDR1 DFQATT, CDR2 SNEGSKA (reference sequence). This CDR3 comprises 15 residues. Trimming left V 6 bases short and J 10 bases short, with 22 bases between. The CDR3, as DNA: TGCAGTGCGCCAGCCGGGCAGGGAAGGGAATCACCCCTCCACTTT. Protein sequence: CSAPAGQGRESPLHF.

The table lists this clonotype with a few counts. As DNA, the CDR3 is TGTGCCAGCAGTTTATCGCACGCTGTGACAGGGGGAAAAGAAAAACTGTTTTTT. Translating gives CASSLSHAVTGGKEKLFF. The V call is TRBV12-3 or TRBV12-4, the J call TRBJ1-4, with 9 positions matching TRBD1. The CDR3 has 18 amino acids. V trimming: 2 bases; J trimming: 8 bases; junction bases outside the gene matches: 15.

This clonotype came up a few times. The chain joins TRBV11-2 to TRBJ2-1; D remains unclear. This CDR3 comprises 15 residues. V was trimmed by 1 base and J by 0 bases, leaving 7 bases between them. Germline CDR1 is SGHAT and CDR2 is FQNNGV. The CDR3 DNA reads as TGTGCCAGCAGCTTAGTGGGCTTCTCCTACAATGAGCAGTTCTTC. It translates to CASSLVGFSYNEQFF.